One and the same sample provided the 2 T cell receptor beta chains below, sequenced in a study of Graves' ophthalmopathy and Graves' hyperthyroidism (dated by TCRdb to 2017 to 2018). Reads for this sample came from an Illumina HiSeq 2000. For repertoire sequencing, the TCR beta CDR3 regions were amplified from RNA transcripts. The first round of RT-PCR was done with HTBI primers and the Qiagen OneStep RT-PCR kit, and was followed by a second round of multiplex PCR, then size selection and purification. In TCRdb, the public reads were trimmed at Q25 with fastp and aligned with MiXCR, with productive beta chains retained. Rows merge per CDR3 protein into single entries with the most common DNA and genes. The sample table shows over a million distinct CDR3 sequences, and 35% to 40% are seen once. Clones ranked in the top ten supply approximately 10% of the sample. Sequenced sample: peripheral blood or thyroid tissue (not recorded which). The source of these receptors is an adult man with Graves' hyperthyroidism.

Of note for this clonotype: The junction shows a germline mismatch at one end, possibly a read error. The chain carries TRBV7-2 and TRBJ2-2; possibly TRBD1 for D (7 bases). Germline loops: CDR1 SGHTA, CDR2 FQGNSA. The CDR3 has 17 residues. The CDR3 sequence is CASSQGGGSTNTGELFF. CDR3 nucleotides: TGCGCCAGCAGCCAAGGAGGGGGCAGCACGAACACCGGGGAGCTGTTTTTT.

This clonotype has a count of ten or more. In DNA, the CDR3 is TGTGCCAGCAGCTCGCGTGCCGAGGGAACTGAAGCTTTCTTT. Encoded protein: CASSSRAEGTEAFF. The chain employs TRBV7-9 and TRBJ1-1; no firm D call. With 4 bases removed from V and 5 bases from J, the gap between germline ends came to 14 bases. The CDR3 is made up of 14 amino acids. The germline CDR1 and CDR2 sequences are SEHNR and FQNEAQ (reference sequence).